This entry is about one T cell receptor (beta chain). The germline V and J ends were trimmed by 3 bases and 0 bases, with 15 bases remaining between them. CDR1 is SGDLS and CDR2 is YYNGEE in the germline V gene. The CDR3 covers 16 residues. Clones were read by immunoSEQ multiplex PCR, and TCRdb kept only the in-frame ones, dropping some. Of about 150,000 clones listed, about 87% were seen once; the top ten hold 4.5% to 5.5%. This sample stems from a study of cytomegalovirus exposure and HLA in healthy donors. This clonotype was sampled from a man aged 18 to 30 in good health and CMV-seropositive. This sequence joins TRBV9 and TRBJ1-2; possibly TRBD1 for D (6 bases). The material sequenced was PBMCs. Here the CDR3 reads CASSGQNRAANYGYTF. The CDR3 bases are TGTGCCAGCAGCGGCCAGAACAGGGCAGCTAACTATGGCTACACCTTC. Full variable domain (rest looked up from reference TRBV9 and TRBJ1-2): DSGVTQTPKHLITATGQRVTLRCSPRSGDLSVYWYQQSLDQGLQFLIQYYNGEERAKGNILERFSAQQFPDLHSELNLSSLELGDSALYFCASSGQNRAANYGYTFGSGTRLTVV.